The present T cell receptor (beta chain) was sequenced within a study of blood T cell repertoires in COVID-19. The overall study: Samples taken during acute and convalescent COVID-19 were collected in the United States, Italy and Spain. Sources were T cells, B-cell-depleted T cells, or PBMCs; the material itself was cDNA or gDNA.

In the authors' methods: Scientists estimated how many nucleated cells there were by amplifying reference gene primers. Data came from immunoSEQ multiplex PCR; TCRdb stores just in-frame clones and leaves some out. The DNA was the basis for D and trimming; V, J and clone size are from that table. The sample consists of about 97,000 clones, about 80% of them appearing once. Germline CDR1 and CDR2: SGHTA and FQGNSA. This CDR3 has 14 residues. V lost 5 bases, J lost 1 base, and 12 bases lay in between. This clone was counted a single time. The receptor was isolated from a human donor in a cohort sampled during active COVID-19. This chain joins TRBV7-2 and TRBJ2-7, with D perhaps TRBD2 (6 bases). The sample comprised peripheral blood. CDR3 sequence (DNA): TGTGCCAGCAGCCCGGGACGGGGGTCCTACGAGCAGTACTTC. Its translation: CASSPGRGSYEQYF.